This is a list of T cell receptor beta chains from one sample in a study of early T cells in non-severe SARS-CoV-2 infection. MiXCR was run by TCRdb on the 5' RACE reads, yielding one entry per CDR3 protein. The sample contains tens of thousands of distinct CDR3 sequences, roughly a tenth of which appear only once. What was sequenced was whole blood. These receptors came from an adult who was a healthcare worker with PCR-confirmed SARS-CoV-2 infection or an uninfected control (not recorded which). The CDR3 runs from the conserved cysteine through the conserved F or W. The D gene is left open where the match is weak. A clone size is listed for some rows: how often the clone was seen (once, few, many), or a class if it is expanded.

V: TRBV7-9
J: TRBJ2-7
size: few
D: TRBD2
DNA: TGTGCCAGCAGCCCAAAAGGGACTAGCGGGGGGACCTACGAGCAGTACTTC
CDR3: CASSPKGTSGGTYEQYF

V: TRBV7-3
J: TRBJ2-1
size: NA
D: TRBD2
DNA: TGTGCCAGCAGCCCGGGGAGGGACAATGAGCAGTTCTTC
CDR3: CASSPGRDNEQFF

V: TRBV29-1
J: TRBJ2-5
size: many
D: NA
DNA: TGCAGCGTTGCCGAGGGAGAGACCCAGTACTTC
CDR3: CSVAEGETQYF

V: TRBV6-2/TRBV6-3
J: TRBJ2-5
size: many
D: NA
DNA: TGTGCCAGCAGTACCTATCCGAAACCCCGCCGGACTTCCCAAGAGACCCAGTACTTC
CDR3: CASSTYPKPRRTSQETQYF

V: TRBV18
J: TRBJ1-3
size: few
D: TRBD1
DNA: TGTGCCAGCTCACCACCATCAGGGGGCTACGGAAACACCATATATTTT
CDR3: CASSPPSGGYGNTIYF

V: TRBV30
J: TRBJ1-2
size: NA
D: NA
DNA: TGTGCCTGGAGTCCGGCAGGGCCACTGGGCTACACCTTC
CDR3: CAWSPAGPLGYTF

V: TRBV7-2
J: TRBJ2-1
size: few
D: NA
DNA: TGTGCCAGCAGCTTAGCCGGGTTAACCTACAATGAGCAGTTCTTC
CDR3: CASSLAGLTYNEQFF

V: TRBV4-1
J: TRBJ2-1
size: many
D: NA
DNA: TGCGCCAGCAGCCAAGTCCAGAAGTCGTCCGTCAATGAGCAGTTCTTC
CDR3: CASSQVQKSSVNEQFF

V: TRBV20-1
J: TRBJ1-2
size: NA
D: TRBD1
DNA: TGCAGTGCGACCATCACAGGGACAGGAGAGTATGGCTACACCTTC
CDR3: CSATITGTGEYGYTF

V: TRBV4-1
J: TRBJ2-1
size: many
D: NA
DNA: TGCGCCAGCAGCCAAGGAGACGGGAGAGTCTACAATGAGCAGTTCTTC
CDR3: CASSQGDGRVYNEQFF

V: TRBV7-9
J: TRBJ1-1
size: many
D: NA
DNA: TGTGCCAGCAGCTTAATGGCTGGGGGCACTGAAGCTTTCTTT
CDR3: CASSLMAGGTEAFF

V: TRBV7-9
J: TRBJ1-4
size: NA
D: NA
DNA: TGTGCCAGCAGCTCCCCCTGGGAAAAACTGTTTTTT
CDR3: CASSSPWEKLFF

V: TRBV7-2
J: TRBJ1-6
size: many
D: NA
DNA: TGTGCCAGCAGCTCCCCAACACAGGGCTTCAATTCACCCCTCCACTTT
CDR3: CASSSPTQGFNSPLHF

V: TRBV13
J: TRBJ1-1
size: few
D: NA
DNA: TGTGCCAGCAGCGCTGGGGCGAGTCTAAACACTGAAGCTTTCTTT
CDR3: CASSAGASLNTEAFF

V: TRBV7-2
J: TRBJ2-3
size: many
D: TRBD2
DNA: TGTGCCAGCAGCTTCACTGGACTAGCGGAGGTTAGCACAGATACGCAGTATTTT
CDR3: CASSFTGLAEVSTDTQYF

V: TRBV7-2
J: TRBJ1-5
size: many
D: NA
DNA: TGTGCCAGCAGCCGAGGACAGAACAATCAGCCCCAGCATTTT
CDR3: CASSRGQNNQPQHF

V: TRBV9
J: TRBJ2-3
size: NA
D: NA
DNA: TGTGCCAGCAGCGGAAGGGATACGCAGTATTTT
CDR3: CASSGRDTQYF

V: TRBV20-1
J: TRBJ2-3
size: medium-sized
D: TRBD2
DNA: TGCAGTGCTAGAGATATGAGCGGGACCGGGGATACGCAGTATTTT
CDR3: CSARDMSGTGDTQYF

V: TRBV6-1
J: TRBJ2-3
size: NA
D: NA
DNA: TGTGCCAGCAGCCGGGGGCAGCCGAGCACAGATACGCAGTATTTT
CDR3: CASSRGQPSTDTQYF

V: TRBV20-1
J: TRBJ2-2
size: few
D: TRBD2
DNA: TGCAGTGCTAGTGGAGGCGGGAGTGGGGACACCGGGGAGCTGTTTTTT
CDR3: CSASGGGSGDTGELFF

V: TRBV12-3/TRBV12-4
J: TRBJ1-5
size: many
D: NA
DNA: TGTGCCAGCAGTTCCCATCAGGGCCCTCAGCCCCAGCATTTT
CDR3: CASSSHQGPQPQHF

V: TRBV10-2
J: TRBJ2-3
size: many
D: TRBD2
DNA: TGCGCCAGCAGTGAGTCGAGGGCTAGCGGGAGGCTGGATACGCAGTATTTT
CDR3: CASSESRASGRLDTQYF

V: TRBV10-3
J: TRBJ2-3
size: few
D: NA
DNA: TGTGCCATCAGTGACACAGATACGCAGTATTTT
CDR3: CAISDTDTQYF

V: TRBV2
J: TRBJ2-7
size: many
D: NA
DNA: TGTGCCAGCAGTCGCGGGACCTACGAGCAGTACTTC
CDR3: CASSRGTYEQYF

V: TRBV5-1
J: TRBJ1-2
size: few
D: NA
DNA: TGCGCCAGCAGCTCCACAACAGGGATAAGCGTGCGCTACACCTTC
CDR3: CASSSTTGISVRYTF

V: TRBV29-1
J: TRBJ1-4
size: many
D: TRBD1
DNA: TGCAGCGTTGAAGATTCGGACAGGGGGCTGACTAATGAAAAACTGTTTTTT
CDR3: CSVEDSDRGLTNEKLFF

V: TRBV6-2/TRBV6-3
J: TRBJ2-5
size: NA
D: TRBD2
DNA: TGTGCCAGCAGTCCAGATGGACTAGAAGCAGAGACCCAGTACTTC
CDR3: CASSPDGLEAETQYF

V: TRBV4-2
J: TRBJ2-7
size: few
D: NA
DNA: TGTGCCAGCAGCCAAGATATGGGCGGCCCCTACGAGCAGTACTTC
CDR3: CASSQDMGGPYEQYF

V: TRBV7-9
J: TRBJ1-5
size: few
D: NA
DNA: TGTGCCAGCAGCTCAGGACAGACTGATAGCAATCAGCCCCAGCATTTT
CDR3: CASSSGQTDSNQPQHF

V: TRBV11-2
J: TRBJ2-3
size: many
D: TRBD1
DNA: TGTGCCAGCAGCTCCCAGGGGGCGGGAAACACAGATACGCAGTATTTT
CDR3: CASSSQGAGNTDTQYF

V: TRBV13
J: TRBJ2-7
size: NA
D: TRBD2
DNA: TGTGCCAGCAGCGACGGTGGTAGGACTAGCGGGGGTGAGCAGTACTTC
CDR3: CASSDGGRTSGGEQYF

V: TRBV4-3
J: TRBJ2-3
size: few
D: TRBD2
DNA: TGCGCCGGCAGCCAAGGACTAGCGGAAGATACGCAGTATTTT
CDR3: CAGSQGLAEDTQYF

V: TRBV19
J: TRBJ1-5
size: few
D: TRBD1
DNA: TGTGCCAGTAGTAGGGGACAGGGGGCTCAGCCCCAGCATTTT
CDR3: CASSRGQGAQPQHF

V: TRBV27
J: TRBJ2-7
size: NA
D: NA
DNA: TGTGCCAGCCTTAAAATCCCTTATGAGCAGTACTTC
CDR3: CASLKIPYEQYF

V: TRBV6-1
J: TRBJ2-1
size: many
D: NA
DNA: TGTGCCAGCAGGATACCGGGACCGGCGGTGAATGAGCAGTTCTTC
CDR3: CASRIPGPAVNEQFF